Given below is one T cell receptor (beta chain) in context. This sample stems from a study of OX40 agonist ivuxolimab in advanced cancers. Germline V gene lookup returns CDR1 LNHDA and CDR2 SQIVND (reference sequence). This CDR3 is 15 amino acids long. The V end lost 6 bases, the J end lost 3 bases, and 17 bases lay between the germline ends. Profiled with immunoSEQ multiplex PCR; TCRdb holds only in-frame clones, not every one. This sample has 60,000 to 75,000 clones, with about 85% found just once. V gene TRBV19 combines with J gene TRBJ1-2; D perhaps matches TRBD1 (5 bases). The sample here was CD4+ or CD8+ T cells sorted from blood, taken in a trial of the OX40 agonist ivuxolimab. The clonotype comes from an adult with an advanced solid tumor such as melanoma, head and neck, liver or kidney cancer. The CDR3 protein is CASSASDGGYYGYTF. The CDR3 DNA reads TGTGCCAGTAGCGCCTCGGACGGGGGGTACTATGGCTACACCTTC.